One and the same sample provided the 12 T cell receptor beta chains below, sequenced in a study of T-cell reconstitution after alpha-beta-depleted transplantation in children. Unique molecular identifiers featured in how the TCRbeta library was prepared. Each CDR3 protein gets one entry after TCRdb re-called the PCR reads with MiXCR. The sample shows hundreds of thousands of distinct CDR3 sequences, approximately 17% of them seen only once. The input for sequencing was PBMCs from the stem cell graft donor, taken from the stem cell graft. These receptors were taken from a human donor who donated a stem cell graft to a child with acute myeloid leukemia.

This clonotype was found many times. V and J are TRBV6-1 and TRBJ2-7; no firm D call. V was shortened by 5 bases and J by 3 bases, with 17 bases between the two germline ends. This CDR3 has 15 residues. CDR1 is MNHNS, CDR2 SASEGT, per germline. The CDR3 DNA reads as TGTGCCAGCAGTCCCCGGCCGCCCAACGGCTACGAGCAGTACGTC. This encodes CASSPRPPNGYEQYV.

This clonotype was picked up many times. J is TRBJ2-7 and V is TRBV29-1; 8 bases are a match to TRBD1. The CDR3 has 14 amino acids. Per the germline V gene, CDR1 is SQVTM and CDR2 is ANQGSEA. V shed 7 bases, J shed 1 base, and the junction held 9 bases outside the gene matches. The CDR3 here is CSALGTGKSYEQYF. CDR3 in DNA: TGCAGCGCCCTCGGGACAGGCAAATCCTACGAGCAGTACTTC.

This clonotype came up a few times. The chain combines TRBV7-3 with TRBJ2-1, with 14 bases fitting TRBD2. Trimming cost V 2 bases and J 10 bases; bases outside gene matches: 10. This CDR3 has 17 residues. CDR1 is SGHTA and CDR2 is FQGTGA in the germline V gene. CDR3 bases: TGTGCCAGCAGCTTATTCCCCGGGACTAGCGGGGGAGGGGAGCAGTTCTTC. Translating gives CASSLFPGTSGGGEQFF.

This sequence joins TRBV11-2 and TRBJ1-4; the D gene is possibly TRBD1 (5 bases). Germline assignment: CDR1 SGHAT and CDR2 FQNNGV. This CDR3 comprises 17 residues. Trimming took off 0 bases at V and 5 bases at J, with 16 bases between the two ends. The CDR3: CASSLDRAGPGNEKLFF. The CDR3 nucleotides read TGTGCCAGCAGCTTAGACCGGGCAGGACCAGGGAATGAAAAACTGTTTTTT. Full variable domain (outside the CDR3, taken from reference TRBV11-2 and TRBJ1-4): EAGVAQSPRYKIIEKRQSVAFWCNPISGHATLYWYQQILGQGPKLLIQFQNNGVVDDSQLPKDRFSAERLKGVDSTLKIQPAKLEDSAVYLCASSLDRAGPGNEKLFFGSGTQLSVL.

This clonotype was detected only a few times. The chain employs TRBV7-2 and TRBJ1-2; TRBD1 aligns across 9 bases. V trimming: 5 bases; J trimming: 6 bases; junction bases outside the gene matches: 13. From germline, CDR1 is SGHTA and CDR2 FQGNSA. The CDR3 has 16 amino acids. The DNA for the CDR3 is TGTGCCAGCAGCGACCGATCCGGGACAGGGAAGGATGGCTACACCTTC. It encodes CASSDRSGTGKDGYTF. Full variable domain (outside the CDR3, taken from reference TRBV7-2 and TRBJ1-2): GAGVSQSPSNKVTEKGKDVELRCDPISGHTALYWYRQSLGQGLEFLIYFQGNSAPDKSGLPSDRFSAERTGGSVSTLTIQRTQQEDSAVYLCASSDRSGTGKDGYTFGSGTRLTVV.

This chain links TRBV7-9 with TRBJ1-5; tentative D call: TRBD1 (5 bases). The ends were cut back, 5 bases at V and 5 bases at J, with 13 bases in the middle. The CDR3 is 14 amino acids. Germline lookup yields CDR1 SEHNR and CDR2 FQNEAQ (reference sequence). CDR3 nucleotides: TGTGCCAGCAGCCACCGGGACTCAGATCAGCCCCAGCATTTT. Its translation is CASSHRDSDQPQHF.

The rearrangement joins TRBV2 to TRBJ1-6; TRBD1 might be the D (5 bases). Per germline, CDR1 SNHLY and CDR2 FYNNEI. The CDR3 runs to 12 residues. Between the trimmed V and J ends, which lost 2 bases and 14 bases, there was a span of 10 bases. The DNA of the CDR3 is TGTGCCAGCAGTGAACAGGGTCGATCCCTCCACTTT. This gives the protein CASSEQGRSLHF.

This clonotype was counted ten times or more. This sequence joins TRBV15 and TRBJ2-5; TRBD2 is a possible D gene (5 bases). Trimming left V 5 bases short and J 7 bases short, with 20 bases between. The CDR3 sequence is 15 residues long. Germline CDR1 reads LNHNV; CDR2 reads YYDKDF (reference sequence). The CDR3 sequence: CATSPILDSHRTQYF. CDR3 DNA: TGTGCCACCAGCCCTATACTAGACTCCCACCGGACCCAGTACTTC.

The V and J genes are TRBV6-4 and TRBJ2-3, with 8 nucleotides matching TRBD1. The germline CDR1 and CDR2 sequences are MRHNA and SNTAGT. This CDR3 spans 19 amino acids. Trimming at V came to 2 bases and at J to 1 base, leaving 14 bases not matched to a gene. CDR3 bases: TGTGCCAGCAGTGACGGACAGGGATGGTTTTCGTCGGGCACAGATACGCAGTATTTT. This translates into CASSDGQGWFSSGTDTQYF.

This clonotype was observed many times. V and J are TRBV20-1 and TRBJ2-2, with 9 bases that match TRBD1. CDR1 is DFQATT and CDR2 is SNEGSKA in the germline V gene (reference sequence). The junction had 11 bases not matched to a gene; V was cut back by 1 base and J by 8 bases. This CDR3 is 16 amino acids long. CDR3 sequence: CSARVPDRGEGGELFF. Written as DNA, the CDR3 is TGCAGTGCTAGAGTCCCGGACAGGGGTGAAGGGGGGGAGCTGTTTTTT.

The sample holds a few counts of this clonotype. The chain joins TRBV5-1 to TRBJ2-7; TRBD1 matches at 7 bases. The V gene end was trimmed by 0 bases and the J gene end by 0 bases; junction bases not matched to a gene: 3. The CDR3 runs to 15 residues. Germline values: CDR1 SGHRS, CDR2 YFSETQ. The CDR3 DNA is TGCGCCAGCAGCTTGGAGACAGGGAGCTCCTACGAGCAGTACTTC. Its translation is CASSLETGSSYEQYF.

Ten or more counts support this clonotype. CDR3 residues: CSVDGEYNEQFF. DNA for the CDR3: TGCAGCGTTGACGGGGAATACAATGAGCAGTTCTTC. V and J are TRBV29-1 and TRBJ2-1; D may be TRBD2 (5 bases). Germline CDR1 SQVTM, CDR2 ANQGSEA. The V end was cut by 3 bases, the J end by 4 bases, with 7 bases between. The CDR3 is made up of 12 amino acids.